This is a list of T cell receptor beta chains from one sample in a study of CD8+CD57+ T cells in acquired aplastic anemia. MiXCR was run by TCRdb on the reads, yielding one entry per CDR3 protein. Of roughly 64,000 distinct CDR3 sequences in the sample, about 54% are singletons; the top ten hold over 2%. Sequenced: sorted CD4+, CD8+, or CD8+CD57+ T cells (not recorded which) from PBMCs. These receptors all stem from a human donor in good health, serving as a control. The CDR3 runs from the conserved cysteine through the conserved F or W. A D gene is named only where the DNA matches it firmly. Rows may omit the clone size; those that give it use once, few, many or a size class.

size	D	length	V	J	CDR3	DNA
many	-	18	TRBV29-1	TRBJ2-7	CSVATQGLGVGGAYEQYF	TGCAGCGTAGCGACCCAGGGACTGGGGGTGGGGGGAGCCTACGAGCAGTACTTC
many	-	15	TRBV9	TRBJ2-7	CASSVMAGISYEQYF	TGTGCCAGCAGCGTAATGGCGGGAATCTCCTACGAGCAGTACTTC
-	-	14	TRBV24-1	TRBJ1-2	CATSDIGQSYGYTF	TGTGCCACCAGTGACATTGGCCAGAGCTATGGCTACACCTTC
-	TRBD1	18	TRBV30	TRBJ1-1	CAWSVRRGRIPMDTEAFF	TGTGCCTGGAGTGTACGCAGGGGGCGCATCCCTATGGACACTGAAGCTTTCTTT
many	-	14	TRBV12-3/TRBV12-4	TRBJ2-7	CASSFSAGRYEQYF	TGTGCCAGCAGTTTTTCTGCGGGCAGGTACGAGCAGTACTTC
-	-	15	TRBV2	TRBJ2-2	CASSDIGVSTGELFF	TGTGCCAGCAGTGATATAGGGGTTTCCACCGGGGAGCTGTTTTTT
many	TRBD2	14	TRBV7-3	TRBJ2-1	CASSRGLAPNEQFF	TGTGCCAGCAGCAGGGGACTAGCTCCCAATGAGCAGTTCTTC
-	-	19	TRBV12-3/TRBV12-4	TRBJ2-7	CASSLGEAGGILIGYEQYF	TGTGCCAGCAGTTTAGGGGAAGCAGGGGGGATTCTGATCGGGTACGAGCAGTACTTC
many	-	12	TRBV3-1	TRBJ1-5	CASSQGTSAQHF	TGTGCCAGCAGCCAAGGAACCTCGGCCCAGCATTTT
-	-	15	TRBV6-2/TRBV6-3	TRBJ2-6	CASSMDPSGANVLTF	TGTGCCAGCAGTATGGACCCTTCTGGGGCCAACGTCCTGACTTTC
-	-	14	TRBV29-1	TRBJ1-2	CSVDKRQINYGYTF	TGCAGCGTTGATAAGCGACAGATCAACTATGGCTACACCTTC
-	TRBD1	15	TRBV9	TRBJ1-2	CASSVHRGHSYGYTF	TGTGCCAGCAGCGTCCACAGGGGGCATAGCTATGGCTACACCTTC
-	TRBD1	14	TRBV20-1	TRBJ1-6	CSASGQGNSSPLHF	TGCAGTGCATCGGGACAGGGGAACAGTTCACCCCTCCACTTT
-	TRBD2	15	TRBV2	TRBJ2-7	CASRKRTSGNYEQYF	TGTGCCAGCCGAAAAAGGACTAGCGGGAACTACGAGCAGTACTTC
-	TRBD1	15	TRBV19	TRBJ1-2	CASSIESTGGYGYTF	TGTGCCAGTAGTATAGAGTCGACAGGGGGTTATGGCTACACCTTC
-	TRBD1	14	TRBV5-1	TRBJ1-1	CASSLGTGETEAFF	TGCGCCAGCAGCTTGGGGACAGGGGAGACTGAAGCTTTCTTT
-	-	9	TRBV20-1	TRBJ1-3	CSARNTIYF	TGCAGTGCTAGAAACACCATATATTTT
few	-	14	TRBV2	TRBJ2-7	CASSKGEGSSEQYF	TGTGCCAGCTCAAAAGGGGAAGGGTCCTCCGAGCAGTACTTC
few	TRBD2	17	TRBV15	TRBJ2-2	CATSRAGAGGHWGELFF	TGTGCCACCAGCAGAGCAGGAGCGGGAGGGCATTGGGGGGAGCTGTTTTTT
-	TRBD1	13	TRBV20-1	TRBJ1-5	CGAGQGRGQPQHF	TGCGGTGCTGGACAGGGACGCGGTCAGCCCCAGCATTTT
many	-	15	TRBV6-1	TRBJ2-7	CASSARTESSYEQYF	TGTGCCAGCTCCGCCCGGACAGAGAGCTCCTACGAGCAGTACTTC
many	-	14	TRBV28	TRBJ1-1	CASSVGGLNTEAFF	TGTGCCAGCAGTGTGGGGGGTTTGAACACTGAAGCTTTCTTT
-	TRBD2	15	TRBV7-4	TRBJ2-1	CASSLDGSLAGEQFF	TGTGCCAGCAGCTTAGATGGGTCACTAGCGGGGGAGCAGTTCTTC
few	-	15	TRBV30	TRBJ2-3	CAWSQSGLETDTQYF	TGTGCCTGGAGTCAAAGCGGGCTAGAAACAGATACGCAGTATTTT
-	-	15	TRBV15	TRBJ1-4	CATSRDGTGHEKLFF	TGTGCCACCAGCAGAGATGGGACGGGCCATGAAAAACTGTTTTTT